The 17 T cell receptor beta chains below were found in one sample sequenced in a study of cytomegalovirus exposure and HLA in healthy donors. 13 Jbeta primers and 60 Vbeta primers were used for the PCR. Clones were read by immunoSEQ multiplex PCR, and TCRdb kept only the in-frame ones, dropping some. The data show some 85,000 clones, over 70% seen once. The sequenced material came from PBMCs. These receptors were collected from a man in his forties in good health and CMV-seronegative.

This sequence joins TRBV4-3 and TRBJ2-7; TRBD2 matches 9 bases. The germline V gene has CDR1 LGHNA and CDR2 YSLEER. J lost 2 bases, V lost 1 base, and 3 bases had no gene match. CDR3 size: 15 residues. CDR3 in amino acids: CASSQVRGGAYEQYF. CDR3 in DNA: TGCGCCAGCAGCCAAGTTCGCGGGGGGGCCTACGAGCAGTACTTC.

This clone was seen just once. J is TRBJ2-2 and V is TRBV13; D unclear. V was trimmed by 4 bases and J by 4 bases, leaving 16 bases between them. Germline V gene sequence: CDR1 PRHDT, CDR2 FYEKMQ (reference sequence). The CDR3 totals 16 residues. The CDR3 nucleotides are TGTGCCAGCAGCTCCCCACCCTTCATGCGCACCGGGGAGCTGTTTTTT. It specifies CASSSPPFMRTGELFF.

The gene calls are TRBV7-9 and TRBJ2-7; D call uncertain. Germline V gene sequence: CDR1 SEHNR, CDR2 FQNEAQ (reference sequence). The CDR3 totals 13 residues. Trimming pared 3 bases from V and 2 bases from J, leaving 8 bases between. The DNA for the CDR3 is TGTGCCAGCAGCTTGGGCGTAACCTACGAGCAGTACTTC. Protein: CASSLGVTYEQYF.

In this sample, this clone turned up a few times. V gene TRBV30 combines with J gene TRBJ1-1; perhaps TRBD1 as D (6 bases). Between the trimmed V and J ends, which lost 5 bases and 3 bases, there was a span of 10 bases. Germline CDR1 GTSNPN, CDR2 SVGIG (reference sequence). This CDR3 is built from 12 residues. The CDR3 reads CAWGQIYTEAFF. CDR3 nucleotides: TGTGCCTGGGGACAGATATACACTGAAGCTTTCTTT.

The V and J genes are TRBV5-4 and TRBJ1-2, with D tentatively TRBD1 (6 bases). The V gene lost 0 bases and the J gene lost 3 bases, with 9 bases spanning the gap. CDR1 is SGHNT and CDR2 is YYREEE in the germline V gene (reference sequence). This CDR3 is built from 14 residues. CDR3: CASSLEDSDYGYTF. The CDR3 nucleotides read TGTGCCAGCAGCTTGGAGGACAGTGACTATGGCTACACCTTC.

This chain connects TRBV27 to TRBJ2-7, with 10 bases matching TRBD2. The CDR3 extends over 15 amino acids. Looked up from germline, CDR1 is MNHEY and CDR2 is SMNVEV (reference sequence). V shed 3 bases, J shed 4 bases, and the junction held 6 bases outside the gene matches. CDR3 sequence reads: CASSFSSGGGYEQYF. The CDR3 region has the DNA TGTGCCAGCAGTTTTTCTAGCGGGGGAGGATACGAGCAGTACTTC.

This clone was observed a single time. V and J are TRBV19 and TRBJ1-5; 7 bases are shared with TRBD1. Losses at the gene ends were 4 bases for V and 0 bases for J; bases not matched to a gene: 6. The CDR3 covers 16 residues. Germline CDR1 LNHDA, CDR2 SQIVND (reference sequence). Here the CDR3 reads CASSTGTAPSNQPQHF. CDR3 DNA: TGTGCCAGTAGTACCGGGACAGCCCCTAGCAATCAGCCCCAGCATTTT. The full variable domain, rest sourced from reference TRBV19 and TRBJ1-5, is DGGITQSPKYLFRKEGQNVTLSCEQNLNHDAMYWYRQDPGQGLRLIYYSQIVNDFQKGDIAEGYSVSREKKESFPLTVTSAQKNPTAFYLCASSTGTAPSNQPQHFGDGTRLSIL.

This sequence joins TRBV6-1 and TRBJ2-7, with D perhaps matching TRBD1 (5 bases). Trimming took off 2 bases at V and 0 bases at J, with 8 bases between the two ends. Germline assignment: CDR1 MNHNS and CDR2 SASEGT. This CDR3 region has 14 residues. As DNA, the CDR3 is TGTGCCAGCAGTGAATTCAGGGACTCCTACGAGCAGTACTTC. This translates into CASSEFRDSYEQYF.

The V call is TRBV27, the J call TRBJ2-5; the D gene is possibly TRBD1 (7 bases). The DNA matches TRBJ2-7 better at its end, which makes the J call doubtful. This CDR3 has 14 amino acids. CDR1 is MNHEY and CDR2 is SMNVEV in the germline V gene (reference sequence). This CDR3 reads CASSLKQGRHEQYF. As DNA, the CDR3 is TGTGCCAGCAGTTTAAAACAGGGGAGGCACGAGCAGTACTTC.

This clone has a single count. CDR3 protein: CASRPTGGLKGYTF. The CDR3 nucleotides are TGTGCCAGCAGACCTACAGGGGGCTTAAAAGGCTACACCTTC. This chain uses TRBV27 with TRBJ1-2; 9 bases align to TRBD1. Looked up from germline, CDR1 is MNHEY and CDR2 is SMNVEV (reference sequence). The V gene end was trimmed by 6 bases and the J gene end by 8 bases; junction bases not matched to a gene: 10. This CDR3 contains 14 residues.

V usage is TRBV7-8 and J usage is TRBJ1-2; tentative D call: TRBD1 (6 bases). Trimming removed 2 bases from V and 7 bases from J, with 14 bases in between. Germline assignment: CDR1 SGHVS and CDR2 FQNEAQ. CDR3 length: 14 residues. CDR3 coding DNA: TGTGCCAGCAGCTTATACTTAGGGGGGGGTGGCTACACCTTC. Residues: CASSLYLGGGGYTF.

The rearrangement uses TRBV30 and TRBJ2-3, with 9 bases fitting TRBD2. J was trimmed by 8 bases and V by 3 bases; bases with no gene match: 18. CDR3 length: 17 residues. CDR1 GTSNPN and CDR2 SVGIG come from the germline V gene (reference sequence). This CDR3 is CAWSPRGSGGALGTQYF. Here the CDR3 DNA reads TGTGCCTGGAGCCCCCGGGGTAGCGGGGGCGCCCTGGGTACGCAGTATTTT.

The rearrangement links TRBV15 to TRBJ1-6, with 12 bases matching TRBD1. This CDR3 has 16 amino acids. V lost 5 bases to trimming and J lost 7 bases; unmatched junction nucleotides: 6. Germline CDR1 and CDR2: LNHNV and YYDKDF (reference sequence). This chain's CDR3 is CATSAPGTGGNSPLHF. The CDR3 DNA is TGTGCCACCAGCGCCCCAGGGACAGGGGGCAATTCACCCCTCCACTTT.

This clone was seen a handful of times. V and J are TRBV6-4 and TRBJ2-3; 15 bases are a match to TRBD2. The CDR3 loop spans 16 amino acids. Germline V gives CDR1 MRHNA, CDR2 SNTAGT. V lost 4 bases, J lost 1 base, and 0 bases stayed unmatched. This CDR3 is CASSGTSGGGTDTQYF. CDR3 bases: TGTGCCAGCAGTGGGACTAGCGGGGGGGGCACAGATACGCAGTATTTT.

V and J are TRBV5-1 and TRBJ2-2, with TRBD1 as a possible D gene (6 bases). CDR3 length: 15 residues. Germline loops: CDR1 SGHRS, CDR2 YFSETQ. V lost 2 bases to trimming and J lost 1 base, with 9 bases between them. The CDR3 here is CASSLYRENTGELFF. CDR3 nucleotide sequence: TGCGCCAGCAGCTTATACAGGGAGAACACCGGGGAGCTGTTTTTT.

V gene TRBV7-9 combines with J gene TRBJ2-7, with 7 nucleotides matching TRBD1. The CDR3 contains 13 residues. The germline gives CDR1 SEHNR, CDR2 FQNEAQ (reference sequence). Trimming removed 6 bases from V and 5 bases from J; junction bases left unmatched: 7. CDR3: CASSLTGFNEQYF. The CDR3 region has the DNA TGTGCCAGCAGTCTGACAGGGTTCAACGAGCAGTACTTC.

V and J are TRBV7-3 and TRBJ2-3; 9 positions agree with TRBD2. CDR3 length: 19 amino acids. Germline-derived CDR1 and CDR2 are SGHTA and FQGTGA. The V and J ends lost 0 bases and 5 bases, in that order; junction bases with no gene match: 15. The CDR3 loop reads CASSLTGLAGTSERDTQYF. The CDR3 DNA is TGTGCCAGCAGCTTAACTGGTCTAGCGGGGACCTCCGAGAGAGATACGCAGTATTTT.